A selection of T cell receptor beta chains follows, all from one sample in a study of cytomegalovirus exposure and HLA in healthy donors. The protocol was immunoSEQ multiplex PCR, while the TCRdb copy is restricted to in-frame clones and leaves out a portion. This table has 160,000 or so clones, under 80% appearing once. The sequenced material came from PBMCs. These receptors all come from a man aged 35 to 55 in good health and CMV-seronegative. Each CDR3 is given with its conserved first and last residue. The D gene is left open where the match is weak. Rows may omit the clone size; those that give it use once, few, many or a size class.

CDR3 protein | D gene | clone size | V gene | CDR3 length
CASSPLAGGPGETQYF | NA | NA | TRBV28 | 16
CASSKNPGQGNNQPQHF | TRBD1 | NA | TRBV27 | 17
CASSPRQGLYGYTF | TRBD1 | NA | TRBV6-5 | 14
CASRGGAGTDTQYF | NA | few | TRBV25-1 | 14
CASSYRQVISGAFF | NA | NA | TRBV6-5 | 14
CASGRDRRETQYF | TRBD2 | NA | TRBV18 | 13
CASSQGGTAGETQYF | TRBD2 | NA | TRBV14 | 15
CASSLDSFNYGYTF | NA | NA | TRBV5-1 | 14
CASSSRNRGGNEQYF | TRBD1 | NA | TRBV27 | 15
CASSSPILGRPYGYTF | NA | NA | TRBV7-9 | 16
CASTRDRGSPLHF | TRBD1 | once | TRBV28 | 13
CASSQKLSGTRNQETQYF | TRBD2 | NA | TRBV4-2 | 18
CASSTNRVSGELFF | NA | few | TRBV5-4 | 14
CASRRTGFDIQYF | NA | NA | TRBV6-5 | 13
CASSYRGNSPLHF | TRBD1 | NA | TRBV2 | 13
CASSLTGWAGELFF | NA | NA | TRBV27 | 14
CASSQTVRQGSTDTQYF | TRBD1 | NA | TRBV4-2 | 17
CASSLRPGQGHNEQFF | TRBD1 | NA | TRBV5-1 | 16
CASSGQGINSGANVLTF | TRBD1 | NA | TRBV6-1 | 17
CASSLAAGSSYNEQFF | NA | NA | TRBV5-1 | 16
CASSPPGASSYEQYF | NA | NA | TRBV6-5 | 15
CAGQSGDISYEQYF | NA | few | TRBV6-1 | 14
CASSPSFTANTEAFF | NA | once | TRBV28 | 15
CASSSWVPGGAFF | NA | NA | TRBV27 | 13
CASSPLGEADTQYF | NA | NA | TRBV27 | 14
CASSYSATSRYEQYF | NA | NA | TRBV6-6 | 15
CASSLGDRGNTEAFF | TRBD1 | once | TRBV5-6 | 15
CASSEARSLYRVLRYEQYF | NA | NA | TRBV6-1 | 19
CASSVRGLVNTEAFF | TRBD1 | NA | TRBV2 | 15
CASSLGRSGGFTDTQYF | TRBD2 | once | TRBV7-2 | 17
CASSLGAGGSYEQYF | TRBD1 | few | TRBV5-1 | 15
CASKGSGSYGQPQHF | NA | few | TRBV19 | 15
CASSEQGITDTQYF | NA | NA | TRBV9 | 14
CASTPMRNEQFF | NA | NA | TRBV6-1 | 12